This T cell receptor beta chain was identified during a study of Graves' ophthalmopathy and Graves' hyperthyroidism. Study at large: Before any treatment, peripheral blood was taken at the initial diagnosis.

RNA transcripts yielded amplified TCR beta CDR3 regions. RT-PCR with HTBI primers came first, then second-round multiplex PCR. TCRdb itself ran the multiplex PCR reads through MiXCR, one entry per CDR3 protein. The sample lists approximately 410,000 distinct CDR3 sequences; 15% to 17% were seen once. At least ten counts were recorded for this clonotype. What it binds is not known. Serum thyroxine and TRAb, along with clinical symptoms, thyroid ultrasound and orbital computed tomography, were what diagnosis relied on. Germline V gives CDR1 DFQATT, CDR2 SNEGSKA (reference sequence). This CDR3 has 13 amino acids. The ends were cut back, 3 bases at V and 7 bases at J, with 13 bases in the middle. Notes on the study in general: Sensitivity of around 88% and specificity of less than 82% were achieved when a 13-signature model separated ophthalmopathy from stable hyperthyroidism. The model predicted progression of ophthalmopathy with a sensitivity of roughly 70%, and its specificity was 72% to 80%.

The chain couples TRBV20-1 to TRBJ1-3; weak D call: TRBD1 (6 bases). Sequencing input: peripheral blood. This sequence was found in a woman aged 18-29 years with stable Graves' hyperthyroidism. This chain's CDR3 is CSARWTEANTIYF. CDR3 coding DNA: TGCAGTGCTAGGTGGACAGAAGCTAACACCATATATTTT.